This T cell receptor beta chain is drawn from a study of CD8 T cells in ankylosing spondylitis. Study outcomes and limitations: What appeared characteristic of ankylosing spondylitis blood was a TCR beta motif of eight highly homologous variants. The study looked at matched synovial fluid samples from ankylosing spondylitis patients. Disease-linked clones were reported to be significantly enriched there. Disease-linked clones had a CD8+ phenotype and relatively low frequency in peripheral blood. A number of the motif variants had already been described in reactive arthritis synovial fluid and blood.

TCRdb passed the 5' RACE reads through MiXCR, listing each CDR3 protein once. The data hold 250,000 to 350,000 distinct CDR3 sequences, with 8% observed a single time. This clonotype was observed a handful of times. Its specificity is not known. This clonotype was sampled from a male donor with ankylosing spondylitis. Specimen: blood, either unsorted or a sorted T cell fraction (not recorded which).

This CDR3 is CASSWGTNGYTF. DNA for the CDR3: TGCGCCAGCAGCTGGGGGACAAATGGCTACACCTTC. J is TRBJ1-2 and V is TRBV5-1; possibly TRBD1 for D (6 bases). The CDR3 is 12 residues long. Trimming took 3 bases from V and 6 from J, leaving 9 bases between them. The germline CDR1 and CDR2 sequences are SGHRS and YFSETQ.